Listed below are T cell receptor beta chains from one sample, sequenced in a study of OX40 agonist ivuxolimab in advanced cancers. Clones were read by immunoSEQ multiplex PCR, and TCRdb kept only the in-frame ones, dropping some. The sample records about 98,000 clones, just under 95% being singletons. The input for sequencing was CD4+ or CD8+ T cells sorted from blood, taken in a trial of the OX40 agonist ivuxolimab. These receptors were taken from an adult with an advanced solid tumor such as melanoma, head and neck, liver or kidney cancer. Each CDR3 is given without its conserved first and last residue.

V,J,CDR3
TRBV5-4,TRBJ2-2,ASSLDPGELF
TRBV9,TRBJ2-3,ASSVTARSTDTQY
TRBV5-1,TRBJ2-5,ASSLDETQY
TRBV30,TRBJ2-1,AWSAGTSYNEQF
TRBV16,TRBJ1-5,ASSQWGRGKLGNQPQH
TRBV28,TRBJ2-6,ASSLIREFDSGANVLT
TRBV6-6,TRBJ1-1,ASNRDRGGNTEAF
TRBV6-6,TRBJ1-1,ASSSLLYTGITEAF
TRBV6-5,TRBJ1-2,ASSDGAEVYGYT
TRBV11-2,TRBJ1-1,ASSPDRGVEAF
TRBV27,TRBJ2-7,ASSSRGAGLSYEQY